A single sample gave rise to the 23 T cell receptor beta chains below, sequenced in a study of shared clonotypes between healthy human individuals. Only in-frame clones appear in the TCRdb table, and some are missing; sequencing was by immunoSEQ multiplex PCR. The sample has approximately 2,300,000 clones; around 90% are singletons. Sequenced input: naive CD4+ T cells from PBMCs. The subset was: CD45RA+ positively selected. The source of these receptors is a man younger than 30 in good health. Some clones in this sample may be carry-over from other donors' samples.

The chain combines TRBV28 with TRBJ2-5; 10 positions agree with TRBD1. Germline values: CDR1 MDHEN, CDR2 SYDVKM. V dropped 5 bases and J dropped 5; count of bases not matched to a gene: 5. The CDR3 spans 14 residues. As DNA, the CDR3 is TGTGCCAGCAGTCTGGACAGGGGGGCGGAGACCCAGTACTTC. Translation gives CASSLDRGAETQYF.

For this clone: The junction departs from the called germline gene at one end, perhaps through a read error. DNA for the CDR3: TGTGCCAGCAGCATAGCGGGAGGGGGCCAAGAGACCCAGTACTTC. Translation: CASSIAGGGQETQYF. The gene calls are TRBV7-9 and TRBJ2-5; 11 bases are a match to TRBD2. CDR1 is SEHNR and CDR2 is FQNEAQ in the germline V gene (reference sequence). The CDR3 runs to 15 residues.

In its sample, this clone was seen once. V gene TRBV9 combines with J gene TRBJ2-3, with 7 bases aligning to TRBD2. The CDR3 has 18 residues. Trimming cost V 0 bases and J 1 base; bases outside gene matches: 11. The germline V gene encodes CDR1 SGDLS and CDR2 YYNGEE. The CDR3: CASSVVGGPLERTDTQYF. CDR3 nucleotides: TGTGCCAGCAGCGTAGTGGGAGGGCCATTGGAACGCACAGATACGCAGTATTTT.

The chain links TRBV5-1 to TRBJ2-4; maybe TRBD2 (5 bases). This CDR3 has 12 amino acids. Germline CDR1 SGHRS, CDR2 YFSETQ. V was pared by 0 bases and J by 9 bases, with 7 bases between. The CDR3 region has the DNA TGCGCCAGCAGCTTGGAAGGGAGCATTCAGTACTTC. Amino acids: CASSLEGSIQYF.

The chain carries TRBV28 and TRBJ2-7; 12 nucleotides align to TRBD2. Germline CDR1 MDHEN, CDR2 SYDVKM. The CDR3 spans 18 residues. Germline trimming cut 5 bases from V and 0 bases from J; bases unmatched to any gene: 11. The CDR3 nucleotides read TGTGCCAGCAGTGCCATCCCCGGGACTAGCGGGTACTCCTACGAGCAGTACTTC. It codes for CASSAIPGTSGYSYEQYF.

The rearrangement links TRBV9 to TRBJ2-5; 7 bases match TRBD2. CDR1 and CDR2 (germline): SGDLS, YYNGEE. CDR3 length equals 14 residues. V dropped 3 bases and J dropped 5; count of bases not matched to a gene: 7. As DNA, the CDR3 is TGTGCCAGCAGCGGGCTAGCGGTTGGGGAGACCCAGTACTTC. The encoded protein is CASSGLAVGETQYF.

The chain combines TRBV5-1 with TRBJ2-3, with 14 nucleotides matching TRBD2. Trimming cost V 4 bases and J 3 bases; bases outside gene matches: 7. This CDR3 comprises 17 residues. The germline V gene has CDR1 SGHRS and CDR2 YFSETQ. The CDR3 loop reads CASSPGLAGVWTDTQYF. CDR3 DNA: TGCGCCAGCAGCCCGGGACTAGCGGGAGTTTGGACAGATACGCAGTATTTT.

The chain uses TRBV19 and TRBJ2-7; possible D gene TRBD2, 7 bases. The length of the CDR3 is 15 residues. Germline assignment: CDR1 LNHDA and CDR2 SQIVND (reference sequence). Trimming shortened V by 7 bases and J by 6 bases, and 22 bases separated the two germline ends. The CDR3 DNA follows: TGTGCCAGTAACCCCCCGGGGGGCTCTTCCGTCGAGCAGTACTTC. It encodes CASNPPGGSSVEQYF.

V gene TRBV29-1 combines with J gene TRBJ1-1; D is unresolved. CDR3 length: 13 residues. The germline V and J ends were trimmed by 2 bases and 3 bases, with 10 bases remaining between them. CDR1 and CDR2 (germline): SQVTM, ANQGSEA. CDR3 protein: CSVERLGDTEAFF. In DNA, the CDR3 is TGCAGCGTTGAAAGACTTGGGGACACTGAAGCTTTCTTT.

The chain recombines TRBV9 with TRBJ2-3, with 7 positions matching TRBD2. Looked up from germline, CDR1 is SGDLS and CDR2 is YYNGEE. The J segment lost 3 bases and the V segment lost 2 bases, leaving 6 bases of the junction unmatched. There are 15 residues in the CDR3. The CDR3 sequence: CASSVLAVWTDTQYF. The CDR3 region has the DNA TGTGCCAGCAGCGTGCTAGCGGTATGGACAGATACGCAGTATTTT.

The rearrangement links TRBV18 to TRBJ1-4; D call uncertain. Germline V gene data show CDR1 as KGHSH and CDR2 as LQKENI. Deletions cut 5 bases from V and 1 base from J, with 14 bases between. CDR3 length: 16 residues. CDR3 nucleotide sequence: TGTGCCAGCTCAGCACGGGCTCGGGGAACTAATGAAAAACTGTTTTTT. Protein product: CASSARARGTNEKLFF.

The V call is TRBV18, the J call TRBJ2-1; D gene uncertain. Per germline, CDR1 KGHSH and CDR2 LQKENI. The V gene lost 3 bases and the J gene lost 3 bases, with 12 bases spanning the gap. CDR3 length: 15 residues. CDR3 DNA: TGTGCCAGCTCACCTGTTAAGGGTGACTACAATGAGCAGTTCTTC. Translating it yields CASSPVKGDYNEQFF.

V and J are TRBV7-6 and TRBJ1-5; possibly TRBD1 for D (5 bases). The CDR3 is 14 residues long. Per germline, CDR1 SGHVS and CDR2 FNYEAQ. Trimming removed 3 bases at V and 7 bases at J, with 13 bases between. The CDR3: CASSLRRGGQPQHF. In DNA, the CDR3 is TGTGCCAGCAGCTTGAGAAGGGGCGGCCAGCCCCAGCATTTT.

The rearrangement links TRBV6-1 to TRBJ1-4, with D perhaps matching TRBD1 (6 bases). The V gene's germline CDR1 is MNHNS and CDR2 SASEGT. V was trimmed by 7 bases and J by 7 bases, leaving 16 bases between them. This CDR3 has 14 amino acids. CDR3 nucleotides: TGTGCCAGCATAGCACTGGGGGCGATTGAAAAACTGTTTTTT. It codes for CASIALGAIEKLFF.

The chain has TRBV6-1 and TRBJ2-2; the match to TRBD1 covers 7 bases. Germline V gene sequence: CDR1 MNHNS, CDR2 SASEGT. CDR3 length: 15 amino acids. The V and J ends lost 11 bases and 2 bases, in that order; junction bases with no gene match: 11. CDR3 protein: CAGTGQTTNTGELFF. Written as DNA, the CDR3 is TGTGCCGGAACGGGACAGACGACAAACACCGGGGAGCTGTTTTTT.

The chain is built from TRBV5-1 and TRBJ2-3; unclear D gene. The CDR3 extends over 16 amino acids. Trimming cost V 0 bases and J 5 bases, with 16 bases left between them. Germline V gene data show CDR1 as SGHRS and CDR2 as YFSETQ. The CDR3 DNA sequence: TGCGCCAGCAGCTTGGAAGGGTCCGGTCTAGGAGATACGCAGTATTTT. It translates to CASSLEGSGLGDTQYF.

The chain combines TRBV19 with TRBJ2-1, with 10 bases lining up with TRBD2. CDR1 LNHDA and CDR2 SQIVND come from the germline V gene (reference sequence). After removal of 4 bases from V and 4 bases from J, the junction contained 10 bases not matched to a gene. The CDR3 sequence is 17 residues long. CDR3 coding DNA: TGTGCCAGTAGTACCGCTAGCGGGAGAGTCGATTACAATGAGCAGTTCTTC. It codes for CASSTASGRVDYNEQFF.

V is TRBV6-1 and J is TRBJ2-3, with D unclear. In germline, CDR1 is MNHNS, CDR2 SASEGT. This CDR3 region has 12 residues. V was pared by 6 bases and J by 7 bases, with 11 bases between. Here the CDR3 reads CASRKDANTQYF. The CDR3 DNA is TGTGCCAGCAGAAAGGACGCTAATACGCAGTATTTT.

The chain uses TRBV11-2 and TRBJ2-7; 11 nucleotides match TRBD2. Germline CDR1 and CDR2: SGHAT and FQNNGV. V lost 5 bases, J lost 6 bases, and 9 bases stayed unmatched. CDR3 length equals 15 residues. CDR3 amino acids: CASSPRTSGSPEQYF. In DNA form, the CDR3 reads TGTGCCAGCAGCCCCCGAACTAGCGGGAGTCCCGAGCAGTACTTC. Looking up the rest from reference TRBV11-2 and TRBJ2-7 gives the full variable domain: EAGVAQSPRYKIIEKRQSVAFWCNPISGHATLYWYQQILGQGPKLLIQFQNNGVVDDSQLPKDRFSAERLKGVDSTLKIQPAKLEDSAVYLCASSPRTSGSPEQYFGPGTRLTVT.

This clone was recorded only once. J is TRBJ2-5 and V is TRBV5-1; 11 nucleotides agree with TRBD1. The CDR3 is made up of 15 amino acids. Trimming cost V 4 bases and J 5 bases; bases outside gene matches: 7. In germline, CDR1 is SGHRS, CDR2 YFSETQ. The DNA for the CDR3 is TGCGCCAGCAGCCCTCTCGGGACAGGGGGGGAGACCCAGTACTTC. As protein: CASSPLGTGGETQYF.

The chain couples TRBV19 to TRBJ2-3, with 9 bases matching TRBD1. Trimming at V came to 8 bases and at J to 6 bases, leaving 9 bases not matched to a gene. CDR1 and CDR2 (germline): LNHDA, SQIVND (reference sequence). The CDR3 runs 14 residues. Written as DNA, the CDR3 is TGTGCCAGTCGCCGGACAGGGGTCGGGGATACGCAGTATTTT. Protein: CASRRTGVGDTQYF.

The CDR3 region is CSAASLTEAFF. The CDR3 DNA follows: TGCAGTGCTGCCAGCCTCACTGAAGCTTTCTTT. This rearrangement joins TRBV20-1 to TRBJ1-1, with D unclear. The germline V and J ends were trimmed by 5 bases and 4 bases, with 8 bases remaining between them. This CDR3 comprises 11 residues. Germline V gene data show CDR1 as DFQATT and CDR2 as SNEGSKA (reference sequence).

This chain connects TRBV5-6 to TRBJ2-3, with 9 positions matching TRBD2. From germline, CDR1 is SGHDT and CDR2 YYEEEE. V lost 0 bases and J lost 5; bases outside the gene matches: 4. The CDR3 is 15 residues long. DNA of the CDR3: TGTGCCAGCAGCTTGGCAGTTAGCGGGAGAGATACGCAGTATTTT. It specifies CASSLAVSGRDTQYF.